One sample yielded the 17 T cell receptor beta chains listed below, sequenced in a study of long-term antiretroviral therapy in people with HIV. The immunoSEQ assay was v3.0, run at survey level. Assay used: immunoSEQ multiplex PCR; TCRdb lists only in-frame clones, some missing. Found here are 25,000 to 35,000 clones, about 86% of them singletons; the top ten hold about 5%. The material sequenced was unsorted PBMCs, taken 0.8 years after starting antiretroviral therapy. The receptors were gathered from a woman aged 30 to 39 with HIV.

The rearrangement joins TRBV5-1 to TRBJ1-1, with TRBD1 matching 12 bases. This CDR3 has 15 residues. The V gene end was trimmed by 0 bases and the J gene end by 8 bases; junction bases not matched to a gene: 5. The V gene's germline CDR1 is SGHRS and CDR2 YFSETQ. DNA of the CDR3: TGCGCCAGCAGCTTGGCGGGACAGGGGGCAATCGAAGCTTTCTTT. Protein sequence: CASSLAGQGAIEAFF.

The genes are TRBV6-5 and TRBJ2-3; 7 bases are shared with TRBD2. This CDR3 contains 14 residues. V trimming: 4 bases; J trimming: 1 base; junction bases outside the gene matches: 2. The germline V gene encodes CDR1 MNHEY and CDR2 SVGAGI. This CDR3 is CASSSLAGTDTQYF. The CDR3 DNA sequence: TGTGCCAGCAGTTCCCTAGCGGGCACAGATACGCAGTATTTT.

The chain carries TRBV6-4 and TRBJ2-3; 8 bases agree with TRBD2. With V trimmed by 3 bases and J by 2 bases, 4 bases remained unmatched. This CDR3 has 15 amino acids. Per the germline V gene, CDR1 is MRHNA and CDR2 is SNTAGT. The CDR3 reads CASSETSGPTDTQYF. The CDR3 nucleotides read TGTGCCAGCAGTGAAACTAGCGGCCCCACAGATACGCAGTATTTT.

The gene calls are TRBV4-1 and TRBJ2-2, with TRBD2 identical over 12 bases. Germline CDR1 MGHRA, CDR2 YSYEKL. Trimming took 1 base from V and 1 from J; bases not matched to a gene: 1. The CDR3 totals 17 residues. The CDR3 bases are TGCGCCAGCAGCCAAGCGGGACTAGCGGGGAACACCGGGGAGCTGTTTTTT. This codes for CASSQAGLAGNTGELFF.

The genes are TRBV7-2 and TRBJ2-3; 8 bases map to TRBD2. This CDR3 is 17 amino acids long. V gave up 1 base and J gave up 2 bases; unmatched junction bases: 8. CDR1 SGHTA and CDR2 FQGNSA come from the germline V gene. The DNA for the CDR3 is TGTGCCAGCAGCTTAGGGACTAGCAGGTTGCTCACAGATACGCAGTATTTT. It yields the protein CASSLGTSRLLTDTQYF.

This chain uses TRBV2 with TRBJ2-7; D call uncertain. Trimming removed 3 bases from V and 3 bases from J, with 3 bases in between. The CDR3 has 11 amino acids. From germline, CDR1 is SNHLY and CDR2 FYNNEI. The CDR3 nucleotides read TGTGCCAGCAGTGAGTTCTACGAGCAGTACTTC. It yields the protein CASSEFYEQYF.

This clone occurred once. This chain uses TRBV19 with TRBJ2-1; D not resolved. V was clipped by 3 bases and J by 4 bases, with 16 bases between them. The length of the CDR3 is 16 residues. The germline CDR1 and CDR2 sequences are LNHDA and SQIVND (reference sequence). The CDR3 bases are TGTGCCAGTAGTATTAGCAGTTCAAATAGGTACAATGAGCAGTTCTTC. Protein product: CASSISSSNRYNEQFF.

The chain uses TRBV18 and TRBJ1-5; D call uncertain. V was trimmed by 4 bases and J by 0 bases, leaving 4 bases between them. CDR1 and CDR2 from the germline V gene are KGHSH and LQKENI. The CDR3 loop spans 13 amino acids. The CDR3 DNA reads TGTGCCAGCTCACTTTATAGCAATCAGCCCCAGCATTTT. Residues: CASSLYSNQPQHF. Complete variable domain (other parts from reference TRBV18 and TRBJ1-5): NAGVMQNPRHLVRRRGQEARLRCSPMKGHSHVYWYRQLPEEGLKFMVYLQKENIIDESGMPKERFSAEFPKEGPSILRIQQVVRGDSAAYFCASSLYSNQPQHFGDGTRLSIL.

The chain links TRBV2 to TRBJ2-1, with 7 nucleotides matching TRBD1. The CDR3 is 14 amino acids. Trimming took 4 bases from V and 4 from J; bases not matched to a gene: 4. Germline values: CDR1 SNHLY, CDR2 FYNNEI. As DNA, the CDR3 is TGTGCCAGCAGTGCCAGGGGGTCATACAATGAGCAGTTCTTC. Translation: CASSARGSYNEQFF.

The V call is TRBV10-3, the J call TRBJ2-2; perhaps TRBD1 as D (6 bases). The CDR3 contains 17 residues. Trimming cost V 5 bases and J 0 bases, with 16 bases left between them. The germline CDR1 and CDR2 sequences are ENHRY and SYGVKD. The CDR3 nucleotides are TGTGCCATCAGTCGGACAGACACGTTCGCGAACACCGGGGAGCTGTTTTTT. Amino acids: CAISRTDTFANTGELFF.

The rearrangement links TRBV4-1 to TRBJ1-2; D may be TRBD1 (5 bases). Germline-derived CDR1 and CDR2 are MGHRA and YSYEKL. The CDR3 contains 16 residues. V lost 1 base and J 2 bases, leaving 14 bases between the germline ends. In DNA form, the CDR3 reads TGCGCCAGCAGCCAAGCTCAAGGGGTGGGAAACTATGGCTACACCTTC. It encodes CASSQAQGVGNYGYTF.

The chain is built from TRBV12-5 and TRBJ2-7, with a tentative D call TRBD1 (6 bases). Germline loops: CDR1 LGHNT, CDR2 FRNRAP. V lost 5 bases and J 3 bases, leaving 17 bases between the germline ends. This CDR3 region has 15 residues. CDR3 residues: CASGQSTGSLYEQYF. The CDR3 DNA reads TGTGCTAGTGGTCAGAGCACAGGGTCGCTCTACGAGCAGTACTTC.

DNA of the CDR3: TGTGCCAGCACCGAAGGGTTTGACTATGGCTACACCTTC. This codes for CASTEGFDYGYTF. The rearrangement links TRBV6-1 to TRBJ1-2; D not resolved. V lost 7 bases to trimming and J lost 3 bases, with 12 bases between them. Germline CDR1 and CDR2: MNHNS and SASEGT. There are 13 residues in the CDR3.

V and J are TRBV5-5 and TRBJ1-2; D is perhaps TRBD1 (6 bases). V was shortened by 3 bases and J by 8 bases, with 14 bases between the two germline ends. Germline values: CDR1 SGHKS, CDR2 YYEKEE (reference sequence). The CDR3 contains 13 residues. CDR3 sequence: CASSSGQGSGYTF. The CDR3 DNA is TGTGCCAGCAGCTCGGGGCAGGGGAGCGGCTACACCTTC. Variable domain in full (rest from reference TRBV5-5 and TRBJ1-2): DAGVTQSPTHLIKTRGQQVTLRCSPISGHKSVSWYQQVLGQGPQFIFQYYEKEERGRGNFPDRFSARQFPNYSSELNVNALLLGDSALYLCASSSGQGSGYTFGSGTRLTVV.

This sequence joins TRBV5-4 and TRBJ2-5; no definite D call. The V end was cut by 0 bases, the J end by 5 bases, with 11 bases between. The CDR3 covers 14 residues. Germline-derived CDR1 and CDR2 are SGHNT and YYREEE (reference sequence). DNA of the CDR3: TGTGCCAGCAGCTTGGAAGGGCTGAGGGAGACCCAGTACTTC. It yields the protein CASSLEGLRETQYF. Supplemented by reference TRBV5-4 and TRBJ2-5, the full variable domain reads ETGVTQSPTHLIKTRGQQVTLRCSSQSGHNTVSWYQQALGQGPQFIFQYYREEENGRGNFPPRFSGLQFPNYSSELNVNALELDDSALYLCASSLEGLRETQYFGPGTRLLVL.

CDR3: CASSYSTIRNNSPLHF. The CDR3 DNA reads as TGTGCCAGCAGTTACTCGACGATCAGAAATAATTCACCCCTCCACTTT. The chain uses TRBV6-5 and TRBJ1-6; D is unclear. Trimming took 0 bases from V and 5 from J, leaving 11 bases between them. The CDR3 contains 16 residues. Germline assignment: CDR1 MNHEY and CDR2 SVGAGI.

The CDR3 region has the DNA TGTGCCAGCAGCGTAAGGGGAGGGGGGCTCGAGCAGTACGTC. Translation gives CASSVRGGGLEQYV. The chain carries TRBV5-5 and TRBJ2-7; D perhaps matches TRBD2 (7 bases). Trimming left V 4 bases short and J 6 bases short, with 17 bases between. Looked up from germline, CDR1 is SGHKS and CDR2 is YYEKEE (reference sequence). The CDR3 is 14 residues long.